The 30 T cell receptor beta chains presented below share a single source sample, sequenced in a study of OX40 agonist ivuxolimab in advanced cancers. The method was immunoSEQ multiplex PCR; TCRdb's version includes in-frame clones alone and lacks a portion of them. Among about 32,000 clones, about 89% were seen once, and the ten largest hold less than 5%. The sample consisted of CD4+ or CD8+ T cells sorted from blood, taken in a trial of the OX40 agonist ivuxolimab. The receptors stem from an adult with an advanced solid tumor such as melanoma, head and neck, liver or kidney cancer.

The chain has TRBV27 and TRBJ2-1, with D unclear. CDR1 and CDR2 (germline): MNHEY, SMNVEV (reference sequence). The CDR3 totals 15 residues. Trimming removed 5 bases from V and 7 bases from J, with 18 bases in between. The CDR3 DNA follows: TGTGCCAGCAGTCCCGGGCCCCGGCAGTATAATGAGCAGTTCTTC. Protein sequence: CASSPGPRQYNEQFF.

This rearrangement joins TRBV2 to TRBJ1-1; D call uncertain. The CDR3 loop spans 14 amino acids. Germline CDR1 reads SNHLY; CDR2 reads FYNNEI. Trimming took 3 bases from V and 0 from J, leaving 8 bases between them. CDR3 in amino acids: CASSEVQVNTEAFF. The CDR3, as DNA: TGTGCCAGCAGTGAGGTGCAGGTGAACACTGAAGCTTTCTTT.

This rearrangement joins TRBV25-1 to TRBJ2-1, with D possibly being TRBD2 (6 bases). Germline values: CDR1 MGHDK, CDR2 SYGVNS. This CDR3 region has 15 residues. V was pared by 5 bases and J by 3 bases, with 14 bases between. CDR3 coding DNA: TGTGCCAGCAGTTCCGCCGGAGGGTTCTACAATGAGCAGTTCTTC. This translates into CASSSAGGFYNEQFF.

The chain joins TRBV19 to TRBJ1-5, with D maybe TRBD1 (5 bases). CDR1 and CDR2 from the germline V gene are LNHDA and SQIVND (reference sequence). V lost 7 bases, J lost 0 bases, and 13 bases lay in between. The CDR3 covers 15 residues. The CDR3 sequence: CASNPSGYSNQPQHF. The CDR3 coding sequence is TGTGCCAGTAACCCTTCAGGGTATAGCAATCAGCCCCAGCATTTT.

V and J are TRBV10-3 and TRBJ2-7; 7 bases agree with TRBD2. The V and J ends lost 10 bases and 3 bases, in that order; junction bases with no gene match: 9. Germline V gives CDR1 ENHRY, CDR2 SYGVKD. The CDR3 contains 13 residues. In nucleotides, the CDR3 is TGTGCCACCCGGGAGGTCTCCTACTACGAGCAGTACTTC. The encoded protein is CATREVSYYEQYF.

The chain carries TRBV25-1 and TRBJ2-3, with TRBD2 identical over 8 bases. The V gene's germline CDR1 is MGHDK and CDR2 SYGVNS. With V trimmed by 1 base and J by 2 bases, 5 bases remained unmatched. The CDR3 consists of 16 residues. The CDR3 DNA follows: TGTGCCAGCAGTGAATTGGCTAGCGGGCCCACAGATACGCAGTATTTT. Its translation is CASSELASGPTDTQYF.

The V and J genes are TRBV10-2 and TRBJ2-1; 11 bases align to TRBD2. V lost 7 bases and J lost 10; bases outside the gene matches: 9. The CDR3 has 14 amino acids. Germline assignment: CDR1 WSHSY and CDR2 SAAADI. Here the CDR3 DNA reads TGCGCCAGCACTGACCTAAGACTAGCGGGAGAGCAGTTCTTC. It specifies CASTDLRLAGEQFF.

J is TRBJ1-4 and V is TRBV7-8; TRBD1 might be the D (5 bases). Germline values: CDR1 SGHVS, CDR2 FQNEAQ. The CDR3 sequence is 14 residues long. V lost 2 bases, J lost 5 bases, and 9 bases lay in between. DNA of the CDR3: TGTGCCAGCAGCTTACAGGGTAAAAATGAAAAACTGTTTTTT. Translating gives CASSLQGKNEKLFF.

The chain links TRBV11-2 to TRBJ2-1, with D possibly matching TRBD1 (6 bases). Germline-derived CDR1 and CDR2 are SGHAT and FQNNGV. Trimming cost V 3 bases and J 0 bases, with 12 bases left between them. This CDR3 spans 16 amino acids. Here the CDR3 reads CASSLGAASSYNEQFF. CDR3 bases: TGTGCCAGCAGCTTGGGGGCTGCAAGCTCCTACAATGAGCAGTTCTTC.

The chain couples TRBV7-9 to TRBJ2-7; TRBD1 matches 9 bases. The CDR3 extends over 14 amino acids. V lost 3 bases, J lost 2 bases, and 2 bases stayed unmatched. CDR1 is SEHNR, CDR2 FQNEAQ, per germline (reference sequence). The CDR3 sequence is CASSLDRGPYEQYV. In DNA, the CDR3 is TGTGCCAGCAGCTTGGACAGGGGACCCTACGAGCAGTACGTC.

The CDR3 here is CASSPARAGGPRVQETQYF. The CDR3 DNA reads as TGTGCCAGCAGTCCAGCCAGGGCAGGGGGGCCGAGGGTACAAGAGACCCAGTACTTC. The chain couples TRBV28 to TRBJ2-5; D perhaps matches TRBD1 (7 bases). Germline V gene sequence: CDR1 MDHEN, CDR2 SYDVKM. The germline V and J ends were trimmed by 5 bases and 2 bases, with 27 bases remaining between them. The CDR3 loop spans 19 amino acids. Full variable domain (missing parts from reference TRBV28 and TRBJ2-5): DVKVTQSSRYLVKRTGEKVFLECVQDMDHENMFWYRQDPGLGLRLIYFSYDVKMKEKGDIPEGYSVSREKKERFSLILESASTNQTSMYLCASSPARAGGPRVQETQYFGPGTRLLVL.

The rearrangement uses TRBV6-4 and TRBJ2-3; 12 bases agree with TRBD2. V shed 4 bases and J 2 bases; nucleotides not matched to a gene: 1. CDR1 is MRHNA, CDR2 SNTAGT, per germline. The CDR3 contains 15 residues. Here the CDR3 DNA reads TGTGCCAGCAGTGCTAGCGGGGGGGCCACAGATACGCAGTATTTT. It yields the protein CASSASGGATDTQYF.

The chain recombines TRBV10-3 with TRBJ2-5; D remains ambiguous. The CDR3 extends over 13 amino acids. V was trimmed by 4 bases and J by 3 bases, leaving 9 bases between them. Per the germline V gene, CDR1 is ENHRY and CDR2 is SYGVKD. CDR3 nucleotides: TGTGCCATCAGTGTCACAGCGAAAGAGACCCAGTACTTC. Protein product: CAISVTAKETQYF.

The rearrangement links TRBV6-1 to TRBJ1-3, with D hard to call. Germline V CDR1 and CDR2: MNHNS, SASEGT. Trimming stripped 4 bases from V and 0 bases from J, with 13 bases between. The CDR3 consists of 16 residues. DNA for the CDR3: TGTGCCAGCAGTGTCTTCTGGGTAGACTCTGGAAACACCATATATTTT. Its translation: CASSVFWVDSGNTIYF.

As concerns this clone: No conserved phenylalanine or tryptophan is present at the end of the CDR3, so a read error is the likely explanation. This rearrangement joins TRBV7-8 to TRBJ2-7, with D unresolved. The CDR3 is 13 residues long. Germline CDR1 SGHVS, CDR2 FQNEAQ. Trimming removed 1 base at V and 4 bases at J, with 8 bases between. CDR3 loop: CASSLGMRYEQYL. For the CDR3, the DNA is TGTGCCAGCAGCTTAGGGATGCGGTACGAGCAGTACCTC.

The V call is TRBV6-5, the J call TRBJ1-2, with unresolved D. Trimming cost V 0 bases and J 3 bases, with 11 bases left between them. CDR3 length: 15 residues. CDR1 and CDR2 from the germline V gene are MNHEY and SVGAGI. CDR3 in amino acids: CASSYSSGRDYGYTF. The CDR3 DNA follows: TGTGCCAGCAGTTACTCGTCTGGGAGGGACTATGGCTACACCTTC.

The genes are TRBV10-1 and TRBJ1-6; D may be TRBD1 (6 bases). V was trimmed by 3 bases and J by 7 bases, leaving 10 bases between them. The CDR3 has 14 residues. Germline values: CDR1 WNHNN, CDR2 SYGVQD (reference sequence). The CDR3 sequence: CASSDQGLNSPLHF. Here the CDR3 DNA reads TGCGCCAGCAGTGACCAGGGGCTAAATTCACCCCTCCACTTT.

The chain recombines TRBV6-5 with TRBJ1-2; 7 nucleotides align to TRBD1. The V gene's germline CDR1 is MNHEY and CDR2 SVGAGI. This CDR3 comprises 15 residues. V trimming: 6 bases; J trimming: 5 bases; junction bases outside the gene matches: 12. CDR3 in DNA: TGTGCCAGCAGACCGACAGGGTCATCCTCGTATGGCTACACCTTC. Residues: CASRPTGSSSYGYTF.

For this clone: A read error may account for a junction end that differs from germline. The gene calls are TRBV7-7 and TRBJ2-1; maybe TRBD1 (6 bases). Germline-derived CDR1 and CDR2 are SSHAT and FNYEAQ (reference sequence). The CDR3 is 13 amino acids. This CDR3 reads CASSSTGYNEQFF. CDR3 nucleotide sequence: TGTGCTAGCAGTTCAACAGGGTACAATGAGCAGTTCTTC.

V usage is TRBV6-6 and J usage is TRBJ1-5, with D possibly being TRBD1 (6 bases). CDR1 and CDR2 from the germline V gene are MNHNY and SVGAGI (reference sequence). V was clipped by 0 bases and J by 7 bases, with 13 bases between them. The length of the CDR3 is 15 residues. The CDR3 is CASSYSPGGGQPQHF. Written as DNA, the CDR3 is TGTGCCAGCAGTTACTCTCCCGGGGGCGGCCAGCCCCAGCATTTT.

V and J are TRBV4-1 and TRBJ2-2; 7 positions match TRBD1. Germline V gene sequence: CDR1 MGHRA, CDR2 YSYEKL. The trim removed 2 bases at V and 1 base at J, leaving 7 bases unmatched. The CDR3 has 17 residues. CDR3 coding DNA: TGCGCCAGCAGCCAAAAACAGGGGACAATGAACACCGGGGAGCTGTTTTTT. Protein product: CASSQKQGTMNTGELFF.

The chain joins TRBV19 to TRBJ2-2; D possibly uses TRBD1 or TRBD2 (6 bases each). From germline, CDR1 is LNHDA and CDR2 SQIVND (reference sequence). The CDR3 sequence is 15 residues long. The germline V and J ends were trimmed by 3 bases and 4 bases, with 12 bases remaining between them. CDR3 DNA sequence: TGTGCCAGTAGTATGACGGGGGCGGGCACCGGGGAGCTGTTTTTT. Residues: CASSMTGAGTGELFF.

This chain joins TRBV15 and TRBJ2-7; possible D gene TRBD1, 6 bases. This CDR3 has 12 amino acids. The V gene's germline CDR1 is LNHNV and CDR2 YYDKDF (reference sequence). V was shortened by 3 bases and J by 7 bases, with 10 bases between the two germline ends. The CDR3 DNA sequence: TGTGCCACCAGCAGTACAGGGTGGGAGCAGTACGTC. This encodes CATSSTGWEQYV.

The rearrangement joins TRBV27 to TRBJ2-7, with a tentative D call TRBD1 (5 bases). V was shortened by 0 bases and J by 2 bases, with 14 bases between the two germline ends. The CDR3 loop spans 16 amino acids. Germline CDR1 and CDR2: MNHEY and SMNVEV (reference sequence). The CDR3 protein is CASSLSGRTIAYEQYF. CDR3 DNA sequence: TGTGCCAGCAGTTTATCGGGGCGCACCATTGCCTACGAGCAGTACTTC.

This clone was seen once. V gene TRBV7-9 combines with J gene TRBJ1-1, with D uncertain. V was trimmed by 7 bases and J by 0 bases, leaving 6 bases between them. The germline V gene encodes CDR1 SEHNR and CDR2 FQNEAQ (reference sequence). The CDR3 has 12 amino acids. CDR3 residues: CASTLMNTEAFF. The CDR3 coding sequence is TGTGCCAGCACTTTAATGAACACTGAAGCTTTCTTT.

The chain employs TRBV11-2 and TRBJ1-4, with D possibly TRBD1 on 6 matching bases. The CDR3 sequence is 17 residues long. Germline lookup yields CDR1 SGHAT and CDR2 FQNNGV. V was pared by 0 bases and J by 3 bases, with 14 bases between. In nucleotides, the CDR3 is TGTGCCAGCAGCTTAGAATACGGGACACTAGCTAATGAAAAACTGTTTTTT. Translation gives CASSLEYGTLANEKLFF.

The chain joins TRBV7-9 to TRBJ1-4; 8 nucleotides match TRBD1. The trim removed 2 bases at V and 3 bases at J, leaving 2 bases unmatched. CDR1 and CDR2 (germline): SEHNR, FQNEAQ (reference sequence). There are 15 residues in the CDR3. The CDR3 region has the DNA TGTGCCAGCAGCTTACAGGGGGCGCCTAATGAAAAACTGTTTTTT. Amino acid sequence: CASSLQGAPNEKLFF. Using reference TRBV7-9 and TRBJ1-4 for the parts outside the CDR3, the full variable domain is DTGVSQNPRHKITKRGQNVTFRCDPISEHNRLYWYRQTLGQGPEFLTYFQNEAQLEKSRLLSDRFSAERPKGSFSTLEIQRTEQGDSAMYLCASSLQGAPNEKLFFGSGTQLSVL.

The V call is TRBV28, the J call TRBJ1-5; D is ambiguous. The V gene's germline CDR1 is MDHEN and CDR2 SYDVKM. V shed 3 bases and J shed 6 bases, with 12 bases lying between them. The CDR3 totals 14 residues. The CDR3 DNA follows: TGTGCCAGCAGTTTCGAGGAGTCGGGTCAGCCCCAGCATTTT. This sequence encodes CASSFEESGQPQHF.

The chain carries TRBV6-1 and TRBJ2-7; D might be TRBD1 or TRBD2, each matching 5 bases. Germline values: CDR1 MNHNS, CDR2 SASEGT. With 4 bases removed from V and 4 bases from J, the gap between germline ends came to 20 bases. This CDR3 is 16 amino acids long. CDR3 coding DNA: TGTGCCAGCAGTGTGGGGGACCCCACTTTTAGGTACGAGCAGTACTTC. Its protein product is CASSVGDPTFRYEQYF.

The chain has TRBV5-6 and TRBJ2-7; 9 nucleotides agree with TRBD1. In germline, CDR1 is SGHDT, CDR2 YYEEEE. Unmatched junction bases numbered 6, after V lost 3 bases and J lost 2 bases. The CDR3 covers 15 residues. The CDR3: CASSSQRQGAYEQYV. In nucleotides, the CDR3 is TGTGCCAGCAGCTCCCAAAGACAGGGGGCCTACGAGCAGTACGTC.